One and the same sample provided the 18 T cell receptor beta chains below, sequenced in a study of cytomegalovirus exposure and HLA in healthy donors. Researchers ran the PCR with 60 Vbeta and 13 Jbeta primers. Sequencing was performed with immunoSEQ multiplex PCR; in TCRdb, only in-frame clones are kept and a portion is missing. The sample has 100,000 to 150,000 clones, 84% seen once; the top ten hold less than 3%. Sequencing was performed on PBMCs. These receptors were obtained from a man aged 45 to 65 in good health and CMV-seronegative.

This chain connects TRBV14 to TRBJ2-5; 11 nucleotides align to TRBD1. Germline CDR1 is SGHDN and CDR2 is FVKESK. This CDR3 region has 15 residues. The J segment lost 4 bases and the V segment lost 5 bases, leaving 6 bases of the junction unmatched. CDR3 loop: CASSNLGQGGETQYF. The CDR3 DNA reads as TGTGCCAGCAGCAACTTGGGACAGGGGGGAGAGACCCAGTACTTC.

CDR3 sequence reads: CAISESTGETASSYEQYF. The CDR3 DNA follows: TGTGCCATCAGTGAGTCGACCGGGGAGACTGCTTCCTCCTACGAGCAGTACTTC. This sequence joins TRBV10-3 and TRBJ2-7; a weak D match, TRBD2 (5 bases). Germline values: CDR1 ENHRY, CDR2 SYGVKD. V was trimmed by 0 bases and J by 0 bases, leaving 18 bases between them. CDR3 length: 18 residues.

V and J are TRBV5-1 and TRBJ1-2; D remains ambiguous. Germline V gives CDR1 SGHRS, CDR2 YFSETQ. CDR3 length: 14 residues. Between the trimmed V and J ends, which lost 0 bases and 6 bases, there was a span of 12 bases. The CDR3 spells CASSLEAPADGYTF. The CDR3 bases are TGCGCCAGCAGCTTGGAGGCCCCGGCGGATGGCTACACCTTC.

V gene TRBV5-1 combines with J gene TRBJ1-4, with 9 nucleotides matching TRBD1. J was trimmed by 1 base and V by 1 base; bases with no gene match: 8. The CDR3 spans 18 residues. Germline V CDR1 and CDR2: SGHRS, YFSETQ. CDR3 bases: TGCGCCAGCAGCTTGTCAGGGACAGGGCGCGGAACTAATGAAAAACTGTTTTTT. Its translation: CASSLSGTGRGTNEKLFF.

The chain links TRBV18 to TRBJ1-1, with D maybe TRBD1 (5 bases). The CDR3 loop spans 15 amino acids. Trimming took 0 bases from V and 2 from J, leaving 10 bases between them. Germline V gives CDR1 KGHSH, CDR2 LQKENI. The CDR3 bases are TGTGCCAGCTCACCACCCAGGGCGGCAAACACTGAAGCTTTCTTT. It yields the protein CASSPPRAANTEAFF.

The chain combines TRBV2 with TRBJ1-2; D gene ambiguous. The germline V gene has CDR1 SNHLY and CDR2 FYNNEI. V dropped 2 bases and J dropped 3 bases, with 13 bases sitting between them. The CDR3 spans 15 residues. The CDR3 DNA reads TGTGCCAGCAGTGAAAAGTTTGACAAATACTATGGCTACACCTTC. It encodes CASSEKFDKYYGYTF.

This clone was recorded only once. This chain joins TRBV2 and TRBJ2-5; possibly TRBD2 for D (5 bases). Trimming cost V 5 bases and J 2 bases, with 12 bases left between them. The CDR3 has 14 residues. Per the germline V gene, CDR1 is SNHLY and CDR2 is FYNNEI. CDR3 in DNA: TGTGCCAGCAGTTTGGACTCACCTCAAGAGACCCAGTACTTC. This codes for CASSLDSPQETQYF.

This chain connects TRBV5-6 to TRBJ2-5; 9 nucleotides align to TRBD1. Near its end, the DNA agrees better with TRBJ2-7, so the J call may be wrong. Germline-derived CDR1 and CDR2 are SGHDT and YYEEEE. The CDR3 loop spans 18 amino acids. As DNA, the CDR3 is TGTGCCAGCAGCTTTGCGACAACCCGGGACAGGGTGCCCTACGAGCAGTACTTC. This translates into CASSFATTRDRVPYEQYF.

The V and J genes are TRBV4-3 and TRBJ2-1, with TRBD2 as a possible D gene (5 bases). The CDR3 totals 16 residues. V was cut by 1 base and J by 3 bases, with 13 bases left in between. Germline-derived CDR1 and CDR2 are LGHNA and YSLEER. Here the CDR3 DNA reads TGCGCCAGCAGCCAAGGGACTTTACGCATCTACAATGAGCAGTTCTTC. This translates into CASSQGTLRIYNEQFF.

The gene calls are TRBV9 and TRBJ1-1; D may be TRBD1 (5 bases). This CDR3 is 13 amino acids long. Germline CDR1 reads SGDLS; CDR2 reads YYNGEE. V was trimmed by 7 bases and J by 4 bases, leaving 14 bases between them. The chain's CDR3 is CASGGGLTTEAFF. The CDR3 nucleotides are TGTGCCAGCGGGGGGGGGTTAACCACTGAAGCTTTCTTT.

The chain recombines TRBV30 with TRBJ2-3; the D is unclear. There are 13 residues in the CDR3. The germline V and J ends were trimmed by 1 base and 3 bases, with 8 bases remaining between them. The germline CDR1 and CDR2 sequences are GTSNPN and SVGIG (reference sequence). The CDR3 sequence: CAWSDQTTDTQYF. DNA of the CDR3: TGTGCCTGGAGTGACCAGACAACAGATACGCAGTATTTT.

The chain is built from TRBV5-1 and TRBJ1-6; perhaps TRBD1 as D (5 bases). Trimming took 0 bases from V and 5 from J, leaving 12 bases between them. Germline lookup yields CDR1 SGHRS and CDR2 YFSETQ. The CDR3 is made up of 16 amino acids. The CDR3 sequence: CASSLVISGNNSPLHF. DNA of the CDR3: TGCGCCAGCAGCTTGGTTATATCAGGGAATAATTCACCCCTCCACTTT.

This chain uses TRBV9 with TRBJ2-7; no definite D call. The germline gives CDR1 SGDLS, CDR2 YYNGEE. The CDR3 loop spans 11 amino acids. Trimming removed 0 bases from V and 6 bases from J, with 4 bases in between. The CDR3 DNA reads as TGTGCCAGCAGCGTAGGAGGCGAGCAGTACTTC. Translation gives CASSVGGEQYF.

This clone was found a few times. The genes are TRBV4-1 and TRBJ2-5; the D gene is possibly TRBD2 (5 bases). The ends were cut back, 3 bases at V and 0 bases at J, with 8 bases in the middle. CDR3 length equals 14 residues. Germline CDR1 reads MGHRA; CDR2 reads YSYEKL. The CDR3 DNA reads TGCGCCAGCAGCCAGACTACCTACCAAGAGACCCAGTACTTC. It is translated as CASSQTTYQETQYF.

This chain links TRBV14 with TRBJ2-3; 10 nucleotides align to TRBD2. The CDR3 is 15 residues long. V shed 3 bases and J 1 base; nucleotides not matched to a gene: 1. CDR1 SGHDN and CDR2 FVKESK come from the germline V gene. The CDR3 bases are TGTGCCAGCAGCCATACTAGCGGGGGCACAGATACGCAGTATTTT. Amino acid sequence: CASSHTSGGTDTQYF.

The chain carries TRBV7-9 and TRBJ1-3; D uncertain. Germline CDR1 reads SEHNR; CDR2 reads FQNEAQ (reference sequence). The CDR3 is made up of 14 amino acids. Trimming took off 1 base at V and 0 bases at J, with 4 bases between the two ends. The CDR3 DNA is TGTGCCAGCAGCTTAGGTCTCTCTGGAAACACCATATATTTT. The encoded protein is CASSLGLSGNTIYF.

The rearrangement uses TRBV5-1 and TRBJ1-6; 7 bases map to TRBD1. The CDR3 runs to 15 residues. Germline assignment: CDR1 SGHRS and CDR2 YFSETQ. J lost 7 bases, V lost 1 base, and 5 bases had no gene match. CDR3 coding DNA: TGCGCCAGCAGCTTGAATACAGGGGAGAATTCACCCCTCCACTTT. It codes for CASSLNTGENSPLHF.

The chain recombines TRBV6-1 with TRBJ2-1; TRBD1 agrees at 7 bases. This CDR3 comprises 15 residues. Germline loops: CDR1 MNHNS, CDR2 SASEGT. V lost 11 bases, J lost 8 bases, and 18 bases stayed unmatched. The CDR3 reads CAGGQAYAPRDEQFF. In nucleotides, the CDR3 is TGTGCCGGCGGACAGGCGTATGCGCCACGGGATGAGCAGTTCTTC.